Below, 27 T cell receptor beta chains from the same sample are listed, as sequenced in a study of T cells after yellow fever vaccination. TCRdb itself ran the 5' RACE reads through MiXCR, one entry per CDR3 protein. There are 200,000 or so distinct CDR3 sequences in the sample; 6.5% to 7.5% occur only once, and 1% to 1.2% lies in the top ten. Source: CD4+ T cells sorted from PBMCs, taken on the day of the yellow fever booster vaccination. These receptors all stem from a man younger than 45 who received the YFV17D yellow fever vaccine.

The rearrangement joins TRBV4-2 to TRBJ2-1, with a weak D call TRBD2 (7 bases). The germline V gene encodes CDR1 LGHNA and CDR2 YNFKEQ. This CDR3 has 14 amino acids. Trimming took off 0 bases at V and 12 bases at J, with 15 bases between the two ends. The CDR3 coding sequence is TGTGCCAGCAGCCAAGAGTTCGGGGGGCGCGGGCAGTTCTTC. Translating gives CASSQEFGGRGQFF.

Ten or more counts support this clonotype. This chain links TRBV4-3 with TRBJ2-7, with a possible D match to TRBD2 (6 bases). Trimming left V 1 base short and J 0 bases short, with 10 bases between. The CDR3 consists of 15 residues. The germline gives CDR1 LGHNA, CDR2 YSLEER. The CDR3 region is CASSQATGGSYEQYF. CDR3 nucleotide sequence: TGCGCCAGCAGCCAAGCAACCGGGGGCTCCTACGAGCAGTACTTC.

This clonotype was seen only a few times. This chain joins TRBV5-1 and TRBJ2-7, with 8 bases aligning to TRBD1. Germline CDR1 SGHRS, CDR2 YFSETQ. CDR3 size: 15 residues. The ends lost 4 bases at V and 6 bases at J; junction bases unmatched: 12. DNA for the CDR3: TGCGCCAGCAGCCCGGCTGGGGCAGGGGGCTCCGAGCAGTACTTC. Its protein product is CASSPAGAGGSEQYF. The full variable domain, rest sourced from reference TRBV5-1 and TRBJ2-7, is KAGVTQTPRYLIKTRGQQVTLSCSPISGHRSVSWYQQTPGQGLQFLFEYFSETQRNKGNFPGRFSGRQFSNSRSEMNVSTLELGDSALYLCASSPAGAGGSEQYFGPGTRLTVT.

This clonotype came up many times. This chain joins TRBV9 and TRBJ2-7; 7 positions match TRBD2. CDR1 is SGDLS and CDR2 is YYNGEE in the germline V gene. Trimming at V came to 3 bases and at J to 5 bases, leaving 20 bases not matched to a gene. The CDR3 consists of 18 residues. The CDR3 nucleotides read TGTGCCAGCAGCGCAAAATCTAGCGGTAAGACGGTCGACCACGAGCAGTACTTC. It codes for CASSAKSSGKTVDHEQYF.

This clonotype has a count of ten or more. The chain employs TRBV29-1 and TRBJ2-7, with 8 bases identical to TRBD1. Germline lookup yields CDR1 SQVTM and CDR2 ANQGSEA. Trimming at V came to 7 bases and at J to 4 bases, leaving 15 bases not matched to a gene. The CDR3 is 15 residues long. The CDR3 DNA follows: TGCAGCGCCCAAACCCGGGACAGGAGGGGATACGAGCAGTACTTC. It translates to CSAQTRDRRGYEQYF.

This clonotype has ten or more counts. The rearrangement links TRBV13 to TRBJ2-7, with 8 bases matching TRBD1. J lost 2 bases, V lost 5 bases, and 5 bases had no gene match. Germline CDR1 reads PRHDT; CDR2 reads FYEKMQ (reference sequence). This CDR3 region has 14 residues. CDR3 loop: CASSVQGGTYEQYF. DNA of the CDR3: TGTGCCAGCAGCGTACAGGGGGGCACCTACGAGCAGTACTTC.

CDR3: CASSSLRVYYGYTF. The CDR3 region has the DNA TGTGCCAGCAGCTCCCTAAGGGTTTACTATGGCTACACCTTC. The chain recombines TRBV5-6 with TRBJ1-2; D uncertain. Deletions cut 3 bases from V and 3 bases from J, with 12 bases between. This CDR3 region has 14 residues. Germline CDR1 reads SGHDT; CDR2 reads YYEEEE.

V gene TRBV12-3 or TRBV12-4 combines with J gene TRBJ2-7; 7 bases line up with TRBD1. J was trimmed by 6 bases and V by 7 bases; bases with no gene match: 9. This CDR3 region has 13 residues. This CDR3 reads CASTTPTGREQYF. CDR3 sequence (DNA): TGTGCCAGCACAACCCCGACAGGGCGCGAGCAGTACTTC.

The CDR3 DNA follows: TGTGCCAGTAATCTGCAGCAACTAAATCAGCCCCAGCATTTT. This gives the protein CASNLQQLNQPQHF. The chain is built from TRBV19 and TRBJ1-5, with D unresolved. The V end was cut by 7 bases, the J end by 4 bases, with 14 bases between. Per the germline V gene, CDR1 is LNHDA and CDR2 is SQIVND (reference sequence). This CDR3 region has 14 residues.

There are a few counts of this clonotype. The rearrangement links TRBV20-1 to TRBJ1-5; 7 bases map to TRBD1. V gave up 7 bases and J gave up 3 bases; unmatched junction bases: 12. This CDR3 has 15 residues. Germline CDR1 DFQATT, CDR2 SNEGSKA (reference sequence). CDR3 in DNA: TGCAGTGGGGTCCCACAGGGGCGGGTCAATCAGCCCCAGCATTTT. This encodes CSGVPQGRVNQPQHF.

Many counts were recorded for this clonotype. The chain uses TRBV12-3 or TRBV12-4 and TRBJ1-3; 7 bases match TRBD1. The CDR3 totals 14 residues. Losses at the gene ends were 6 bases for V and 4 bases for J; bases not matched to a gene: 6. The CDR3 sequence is CASRATGDGNTIYF. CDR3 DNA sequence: TGTGCCAGCAGAGCTACAGGGGACGGAAACACCATATATTTT.

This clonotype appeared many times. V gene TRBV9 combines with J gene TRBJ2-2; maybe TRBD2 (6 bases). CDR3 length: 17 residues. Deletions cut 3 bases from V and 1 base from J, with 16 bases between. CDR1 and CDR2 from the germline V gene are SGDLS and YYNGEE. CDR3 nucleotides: TGTGCCAGCAGCGACGACGCGGGAAGGGGGAACACCGGGGAGCTGTTTTTT. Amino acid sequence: CASSDDAGRGNTGELFF.

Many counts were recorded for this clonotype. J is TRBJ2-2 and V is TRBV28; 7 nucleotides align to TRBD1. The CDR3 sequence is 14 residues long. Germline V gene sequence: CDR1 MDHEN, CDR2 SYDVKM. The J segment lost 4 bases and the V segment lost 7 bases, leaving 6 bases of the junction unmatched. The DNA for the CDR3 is TGTGCCAGCATTCCGGGACAGTTCACCGGGGAGCTGTTTTTT. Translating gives CASIPGQFTGELFF.

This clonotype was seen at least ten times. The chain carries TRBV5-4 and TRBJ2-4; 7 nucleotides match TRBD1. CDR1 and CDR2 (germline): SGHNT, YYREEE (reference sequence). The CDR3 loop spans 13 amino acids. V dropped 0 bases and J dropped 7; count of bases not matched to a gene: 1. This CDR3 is CASSLEQGNIQYF. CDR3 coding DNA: TGTGCCAGCAGCTTGGAACAGGGGAACATTCAGTACTTC.

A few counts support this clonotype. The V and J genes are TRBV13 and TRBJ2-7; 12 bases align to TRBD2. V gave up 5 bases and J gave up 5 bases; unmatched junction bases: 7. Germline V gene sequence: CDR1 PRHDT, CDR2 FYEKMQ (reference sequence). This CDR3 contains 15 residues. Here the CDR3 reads CASSLLAGGQDEQYF. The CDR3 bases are TGTGCCAGCAGCCTACTAGCGGGAGGTCAGGACGAGCAGTACTTC.

The CDR3 DNA is TGCGCCAGCAGCCAAGAGACAAATTACGGCACAGATACGCAGTATTTT. Protein: CASSQETNYGTDTQYF. V is TRBV4-3 and J is TRBJ2-3; D is uncertain. Germline CDR1 and CDR2: LGHNA and YSLEER. CDR3 length: 16 residues. V lost 0 bases and J 1 base, leaving 11 bases between the germline ends.

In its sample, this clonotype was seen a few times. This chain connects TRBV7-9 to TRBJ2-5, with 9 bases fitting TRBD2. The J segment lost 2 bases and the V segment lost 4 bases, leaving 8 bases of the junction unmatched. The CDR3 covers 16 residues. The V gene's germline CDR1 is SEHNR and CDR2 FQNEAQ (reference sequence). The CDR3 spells CASSSRLAVTQETQYF. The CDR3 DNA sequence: TGTGCCAGCAGCTCAAGACTAGCGGTAACACAAGAGACCCAGTACTTC.

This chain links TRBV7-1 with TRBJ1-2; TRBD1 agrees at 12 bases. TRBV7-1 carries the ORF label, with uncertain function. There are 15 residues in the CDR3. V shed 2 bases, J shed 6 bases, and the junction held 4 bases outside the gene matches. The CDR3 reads CASSSTGTGGNGYTF. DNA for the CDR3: TGTGCCAGCAGCTCAACCGGGACAGGGGGCAATGGCTACACCTTC.

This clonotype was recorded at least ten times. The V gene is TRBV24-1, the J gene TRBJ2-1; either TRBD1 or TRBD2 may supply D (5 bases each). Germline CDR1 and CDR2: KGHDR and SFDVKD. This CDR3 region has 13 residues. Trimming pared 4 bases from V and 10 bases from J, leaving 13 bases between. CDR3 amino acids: CATSEAKEGEQFF. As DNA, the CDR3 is TGTGCCACCAGTGAGGCGAAAGAGGGGGAGCAGTTCTTC.

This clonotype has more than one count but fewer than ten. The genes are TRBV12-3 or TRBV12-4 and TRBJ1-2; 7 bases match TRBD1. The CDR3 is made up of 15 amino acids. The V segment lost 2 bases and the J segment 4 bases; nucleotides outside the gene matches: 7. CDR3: CASSLLGQGGYGYTF. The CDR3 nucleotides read TGTGCCAGCAGTTTATTAGGGCAGGGGGGCTATGGCTACACCTTC.

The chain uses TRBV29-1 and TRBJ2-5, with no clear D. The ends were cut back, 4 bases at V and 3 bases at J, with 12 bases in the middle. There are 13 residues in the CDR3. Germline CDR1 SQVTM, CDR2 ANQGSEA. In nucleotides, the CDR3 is TGCAGCGTTGCATTAGCAGCTAAAGAGACCCAGTACTTC. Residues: CSVALAAKETQYF.

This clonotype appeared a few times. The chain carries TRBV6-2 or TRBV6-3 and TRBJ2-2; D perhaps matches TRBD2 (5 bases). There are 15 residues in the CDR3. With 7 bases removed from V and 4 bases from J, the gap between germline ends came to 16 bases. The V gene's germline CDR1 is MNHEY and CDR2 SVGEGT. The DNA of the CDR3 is TGTGCCAGCACATTACTAGGTCCGGGCACCGGGGAGCTGTTTTTT. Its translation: CASTLLGPGTGELFF.

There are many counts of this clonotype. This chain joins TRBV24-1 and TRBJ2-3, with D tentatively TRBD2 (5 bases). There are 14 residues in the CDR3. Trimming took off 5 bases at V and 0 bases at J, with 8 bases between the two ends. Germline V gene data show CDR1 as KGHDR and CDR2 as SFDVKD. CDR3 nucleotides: TGTGCCACCAGTGTGGGCGGGAGCACAGATACGCAGTATTTT. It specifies CATSVGGSTDTQYF.

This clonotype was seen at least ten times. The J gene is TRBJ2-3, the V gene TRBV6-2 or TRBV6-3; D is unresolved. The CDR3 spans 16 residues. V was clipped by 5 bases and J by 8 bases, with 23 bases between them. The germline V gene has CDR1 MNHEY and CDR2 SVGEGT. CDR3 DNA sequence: TGTGCCAGCAGTCTTGACCAGCGCCGGATGTTCGGTACGCAGTATTTT. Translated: CASSLDQRRMFGTQYF.

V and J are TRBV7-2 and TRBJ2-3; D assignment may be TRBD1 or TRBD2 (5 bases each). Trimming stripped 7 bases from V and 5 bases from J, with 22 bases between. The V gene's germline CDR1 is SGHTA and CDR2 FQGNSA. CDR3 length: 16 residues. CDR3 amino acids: CASKPSRGSSGDTQYF. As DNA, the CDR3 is TGTGCCAGCAAGCCCTCGAGGGGATCCTCCGGAGATACGCAGTATTTT.

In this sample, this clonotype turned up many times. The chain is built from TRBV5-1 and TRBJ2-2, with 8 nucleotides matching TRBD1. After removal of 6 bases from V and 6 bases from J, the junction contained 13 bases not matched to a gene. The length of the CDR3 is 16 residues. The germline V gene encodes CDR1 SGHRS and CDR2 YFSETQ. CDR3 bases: TGCGCCAGCAATGGACAGGGAAATACTGTATCCGGGGAGCTGTTTTTT. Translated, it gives CASNGQGNTVSGELFF.

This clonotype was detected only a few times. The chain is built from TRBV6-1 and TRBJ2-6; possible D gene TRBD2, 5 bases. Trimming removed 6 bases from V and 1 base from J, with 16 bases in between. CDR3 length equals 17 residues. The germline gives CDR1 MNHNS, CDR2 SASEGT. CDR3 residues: CASSRAPPGSGANVLTF. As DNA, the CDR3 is TGTGCCAGCAGCCGTGCGCCACCGGGGTCTGGGGCCAACGTCCTGACTTTC.